This T cell receptor beta chain emerged from a study of T cell responses to AZD1222 COVID-19 vaccine (dated by TCRdb to about 2021). For the wider study: A total of about 250 trial participants underwent TCR sequencing, of whom 200 to 220 had received two doses of AZD1222 and around 25 had received two doses of the MenACWY control vaccine. Enrollment into the trials was organized by age into subgroups of 18-55, 56-69 and 70-plus years, and those subgroups contained 148, 28 and 57 TCR-sequenced participants, respectively.

Its CDR3 holds 16 amino acids, cysteine through phenylalanine. Just CDR3 DNA is preserved here, 48 bases in frame from base 1. CDR1 ENHRY and CDR2 SYGVKD were looked up in the germline V gene. Clipping removes 10 bases from V and 4 bases from J, with 16 as the unmatched junction base count. On this clone itself: Its specific antigen is unknown. Per-base qualities were not stored, and no clone one base away is much larger.

The CDR3 regions of human TCRbeta chains were subjected to immunosequencing. In the original analysis: Repertoire TCRs were matched against a reference library of SARS-CoV-2-specific TCRs generated with the MIRA antigen-specificity platform. Breadth was defined as the fraction of unique TCRs that were SARS-CoV-2-associated, and depth was defined as the fraction of total T cells that were SARS-CoV-2-associated. Using the MIRA data, each spike-specific TCR was mapped to the spike region that the TCR reacts to and placed in a CD4 or CD8 class. Log10-transformed breadth and depth values were compared by one-way ANOVA with Sidak's multiple comparisons tests. TCRdb holds this immuneACCESS table with in-frame rearrangements only. Some clones are missing; in checked studies, unresolved V genes explain under half, and the rest has no known cause. V and J calls and clone size are given by that table; D and trimming were obtained from the DNA. Within this sample are roughly 110,000 clones, with under 95% of them counted one time only. Jointly, the top ten make up 5% to 7.5% of the sample.

Study-level results and caveats: Vaccine-associated CD4 TCRs spanned the whole spike protein, with dominant responses in regions 160-218 and 743-854. Most participants were white British and females outnumbered males, and the authors suggested that clonal diversity may have been underestimated. Conclusions about previously exposed vaccinees are limited because only a handful of AZD1222 recipients were SARS-CoV-2 seropositive at baseline. Epitopes outside the regions mutated in the B.1.351 and B.1.1.7 variants were reportedly recognized by nearly half of the unique spike-specific TCRs. Because no samples from the day 14 peak response were available, repertoires could be characterized only after the peak T cell response. The 56-69-year group was small, and its depth increase did not reach significance, likely because of low power. After two AZD1222 doses, both the breadth and the depth of spike-specific TCRs were significantly higher than at day 0 and than in MenACWY recipients.

The meaning of the sample's time point label: about 28 days (+/-7) after the second vaccine dose. AZD1222 recipients whose second dose came at about 4 weeks and those whose second dose came at about 12 weeks were combined into one group, since spike-specific TCR depth and breadth did not differ between the two schedules. Vaccinee samples were obtained from the UK trials COV001 and COV002, which included a single-blind randomized controlled phase 2/3 trial of AZD1222 (ChAdOx1 nCoV-19) in healthy adults. For TCRbeta chain sequencing, PBMC samples were collected from trial participants at day 0 and at day 28 after the second dose.

The receptor chain draws on TRBV10-3 and TRBJ2-3; 8 bases in the middle match TRBD2. The sample was peripheral blood, taken 28 days after the second AZD1222 dose. The TCR sequence derives from an adult who received the AZD1222 COVID-19 vaccine. CDR3 region: CATSGGPVIAADTQYF. The DNA reads TGTGCCACCAGCGGGGGTCCGGTTATTGCCGCAGATACGCAGTATTTT.